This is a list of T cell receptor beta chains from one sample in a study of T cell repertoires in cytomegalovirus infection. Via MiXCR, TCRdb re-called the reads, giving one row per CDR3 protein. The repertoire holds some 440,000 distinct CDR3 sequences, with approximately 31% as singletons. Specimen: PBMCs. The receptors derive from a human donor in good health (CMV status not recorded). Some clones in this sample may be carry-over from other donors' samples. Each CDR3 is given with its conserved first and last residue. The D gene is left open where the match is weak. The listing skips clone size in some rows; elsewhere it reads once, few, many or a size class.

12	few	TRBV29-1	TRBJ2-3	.	TGCAGCGCAGAAGCGGGCACAGATACGCAGTATTTT	CSAEAGTDTQYF
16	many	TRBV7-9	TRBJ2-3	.	TGTGCCAGCAGCTTATTTACCGGGAAAGCCCCAGATACGCAGTATTTT	CASSLFTGKAPDTQYF
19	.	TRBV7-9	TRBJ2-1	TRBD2	TGTGCCAGCAGCTCGAAGCGGGGGGGCCGATTGGAGGCCTACACTGAGCAGTTCTTC	CASSSKRGGRLEAYTEQFF
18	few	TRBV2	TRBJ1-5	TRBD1	TGTGCCAGCAGTAGATATAGGACAGGATCCTATAGCAATCAGCCCCAGCATTTT	CASSRYRTGSYSNQPQHF
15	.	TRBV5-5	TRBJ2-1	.	TGTGCCAGCAGCTTGAGAGAAAGGACCTACAATGAGCAGTTCTTC	CASSLRERTYNEQFF
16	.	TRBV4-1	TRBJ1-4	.	TGCGCCAGCAGCCATCCCGGGCAGGGCGACAATGAAAAACTGTTTTTT	CASSHPGQGDNEKLFF
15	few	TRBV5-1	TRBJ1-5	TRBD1	TGCGCCAGCAGCAAAGGACAGGGTAGCAATCAGCCCCAGCATTTT	CASSKGQGSNQPQHF
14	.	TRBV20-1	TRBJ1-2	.	TGCAGTGCTAGAGATCTGGAGAGCATCTATGGCTACACCTTC	CSARDLESIYGYTF
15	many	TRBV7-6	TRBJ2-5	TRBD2	TGTGCCAGCAGCTTGGGACTAGGGCCTGAAGAGACCCAGTACTTC	CASSLGLGPEETQYF
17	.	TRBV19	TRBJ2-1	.	TGTGCCATTAGTATTCCAAATTCGGGGGTTGCTTACAATGAGCAGTTCTTC	CAISIPNSGVAYNEQFF
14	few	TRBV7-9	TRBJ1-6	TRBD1	TGTGCCAGCAGCTCGACAGGGGTTAATTCACCCCTCCACTTT	CASSSTGVNSPLHF
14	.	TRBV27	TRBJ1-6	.	TGTGCCAGCAGTTTTACGTCCTATAATTCACCCCTCCACTTT	CASSFTSYNSPLHF
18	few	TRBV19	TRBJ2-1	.	TGTGCCAGTAGTATAGGGGGGATGAGGGGCGCGTCTTACAATGAGCAGTTCTTC	CASSIGGMRGASYNEQFF
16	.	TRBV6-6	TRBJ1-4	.	TGTGCCAGCAGTCCTACCACAGGGAATGATAATGAAAAACTGTTTTTT	CASSPTTGNDNEKLFF
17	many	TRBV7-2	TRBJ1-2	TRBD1	TGTGCCAGCAGCCAAACCCCCGAGGGGGCAAGTAACTATGGCTACACCTTC	CASSQTPEGASNYGYTF
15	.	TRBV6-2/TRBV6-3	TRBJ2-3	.	TGTGCCAGCAGTCAGACCCGCGGAAGTACAGATACGCAGTATTTT	CASSQTRGSTDTQYF
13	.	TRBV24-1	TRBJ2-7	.	TGTGCCACCAGTGATAGGTACAGCTACGAGCAGTACTTC	CATSDRYSYEQYF
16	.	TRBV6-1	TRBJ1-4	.	TGTGCCAGCAGCCCTCTCTTGGGATCCACTAATGAAAAACTGTTTTTT	CASSPLLGSTNEKLFF
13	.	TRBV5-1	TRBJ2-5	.	TGCGCCAGCAGCTTGCGGGATAAGGAGACCCAGTACTTC	CASSLRDKETQYF
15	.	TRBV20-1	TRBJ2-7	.	TGCAGTGCTAGAGATCATCAGGGCACAGCCTACGAGCAGTACTTC	CSARDHQGTAYEQYF
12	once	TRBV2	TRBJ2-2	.	TGTGCCAGCAGCGTAGATACCGGGGAGCTGGTTTTT	CASSVDTGELVF
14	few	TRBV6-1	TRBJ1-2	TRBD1	TGTGCCAGCAAAAGAGGGACAGTCAACTATGGCTACACCTTC	CASKRGTVNYGYTF
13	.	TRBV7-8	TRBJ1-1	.	TGTGCCAGCAGCCCAGGGCTGACCACTGAAGCTTTCTTT	CASSPGLTTEAFF
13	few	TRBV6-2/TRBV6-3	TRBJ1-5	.	TGTGCCAGCCGGCAGGATAGCAATCAGCCCCAGCATTTT	CASRQDSNQPQHF
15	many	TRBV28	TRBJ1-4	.	TGTGCCAGCAGTTTTCCCGGGACACTCCCAAGTAAGCTGTTTTTT	CASSFPGTLPSKLFF